Below, 12 T cell receptor beta chains from the same sample are listed, as sequenced in a study of regulatory T cells. Antigens of these TCRs are unknown. Study-wide findings and caveats: In CD3G-deficient patients, conventional CD4+ T cells were enriched for hydrophobic CDR3 residues at positions 6 and 7.

The PCR used 52 TRBV and 13 TRBJ primers. Clones were read by immunoSEQ multiplex PCR, and TCRdb kept only the in-frame ones, dropping some. The profile shows tens of thousands of clones, about 94% of them singletons. Sequenced sample: conventional CD4+ T cells sorted from blood. The receptor source for this set is a child aged 2 to 10 with CD3G deficiency.

The rearrangement uses TRBV6-1 and TRBJ1-5; 9 bases match TRBD1. The length of the CDR3 is 14 residues. The J segment lost 4 bases and the V segment lost 6 bases, leaving 4 bases of the junction unmatched. Germline lookup yields CDR1 MNHNS and CDR2 SASEGT. This chain's CDR3 is CASSPTGGNQPQHF. In nucleotides, the CDR3 is TGTGCCAGCAGCCCGACAGGGGGGAATCAGCCCCAGCATTTT.

This clone was detected once. The chain uses TRBV6-6 and TRBJ2-2; D is unclear. CDR3 length equals 13 residues. Trimming cost V 2 bases and J 13 bases, with 14 bases left between them. Germline V gene lookup returns CDR1 MNHNY and CDR2 SVGAGI (reference sequence). The CDR3 DNA sequence: TGTGCCAGCAGTTACCCGGACGGCCAAGGGCTGTTTTTT. It specifies CASSYPDGQGLFF.

V and J are TRBV28 and TRBJ2-1, with D possibly being TRBD1 (6 bases). V was cut by 4 bases and J by 9 bases, with 22 bases left in between. The germline V gene encodes CDR1 MDHEN and CDR2 SYDVKM. This CDR3 has 16 residues. CDR3 DNA: TGTGCCAGCAGTTCTTGGGGGCGGACCGGTGCGGGTGAGCAGTTCTTC. Its protein is CASSSWGRTGAGEQFF.

The chain uses TRBV7-9 and TRBJ2-5; no firm D call. CDR1 is SEHNR and CDR2 is FQNEAQ in the germline V gene (reference sequence). Trimming removed 1 base from V and 5 bases from J, with 14 bases in between. This CDR3 has 15 residues. The CDR3 is CASSLVSGLSETQYF. In nucleotides, the CDR3 is TGTGCCAGCAGCTTAGTCTCGGGCCTGTCGGAGACCCAGTACTTC. The variable domain in full, with the rest retrieved from reference TRBV7-9 and TRBJ2-5, is DTGVSQNPRHKITKRGQNVTFRCDPISEHNRLYWYRQTLGQGPEFLTYFQNEAQLEKSRLLSDRFSAERPKGSFSTLEIQRTEQGDSAMYLCASSLVSGLSETQYFGPGTRLLVL.

This clone occurred once. The V gene is TRBV6-6, the J gene TRBJ1-1, with 11 positions matching TRBD1. Germline CDR1 is MNHNY and CDR2 is SVGAGI (reference sequence). The CDR3 sequence is 14 residues long. The V gene end was trimmed by 7 bases and the J gene end by 4 bases; junction bases not matched to a gene: 5. The CDR3 coding sequence is TGTGCCAGCACCTTGGGACAGGGGGGCACTGAAGCTTTCTTT. Translating gives CASTLGQGGTEAFF.

The rearrangement joins TRBV28 to TRBJ1-5, with 7 bases identical to TRBD1. CDR3 size: 15 residues. Looked up from germline, CDR1 is MDHEN and CDR2 is SYDVKM. Germline trimming cut 6 bases from V and 2 bases from J; bases unmatched to any gene: 7. This chain's CDR3 is CASSSGGTGNQPQHF. The CDR3, as DNA: TGTGCCAGCAGCTCTGGGGGGACAGGCAATCAGCCCCAGCATTTT.

The rearrangement links TRBV11-3 to TRBJ2-7; D is possibly TRBD2 (6 bases). The CDR3 totals 15 residues. Trimming left V 4 bases short and J 2 bases short, with 15 bases between. Germline CDR1 SGHNT, CDR2 YENEEA. The CDR3 nucleotides read TGTGCCAGCAGCTCAAACGGAGGGCGTCCCTACGAGCAGTACTTC. It specifies CASSSNGGRPYEQYF. The variable domain in full, completed from reference TRBV11-3 and TRBJ2-7, reads EAGVVQSPRYKIIEKKQPVAFWCNPISGHNTLYWYLQNLGQGPELLIRYENEEAVDDSQLPKDRFSAERLKGVDSTLKIQPAELGDSAVYLCASSSNGGRPYEQYFGPGTRLTVT.

Worth noting for this clone: An end of the junction differs from the germline gene, which may be a read error. The CDR3 coding sequence is TGTGCCAGCAGCCAAGGAGGGTCTAACGAAAAACTGTTTTTT. Its translation is CASSQGGSNEKLFF. The chain combines TRBV28 with TRBJ1-4; no clear D. CDR1 and CDR2 (germline): MDHEN, SYDVKM. The CDR3 is 14 amino acids.

This chain joins TRBV5-1 and TRBJ2-7; the match to TRBD1 covers 9 bases. The CDR3 has 14 amino acids. Germline V gives CDR1 SGHRS, CDR2 YFSETQ. Trimming at V came to 4 bases and at J to 0 bases, leaving 2 bases not matched to a gene. CDR3 sequence (DNA): TGCGCCAGCAGCGTGACAGGGGGCTCCTACGAGCAGTACTTC. Its protein is CASSVTGGSYEQYF.

This clone was recorded a few times. The gene calls are TRBV6-6 and TRBJ1-5; no clear D gene. V lost 0 bases to trimming and J lost 6 bases, with 6 bases between them. The CDR3 contains 13 residues. The germline V gene encodes CDR1 MNHNY and CDR2 SVGAGI (reference sequence). CDR3 in DNA: TGTGCCAGCAGTTACTCCCCCGTTCAGCCCCAGCATTTT. This sequence encodes CASSYSPVQPQHF.

The V call is TRBV19, the J call TRBJ1-5; no definite D call. CDR3 length equals 12 residues. Germline values: CDR1 LNHDA, CDR2 SQIVND (reference sequence). V lost 3 bases to trimming and J lost 6 bases, with 6 bases between them. The CDR3 sequence: CASSMAGQPQHF. For the CDR3, the DNA is TGTGCCAGTAGTATGGCCGGTCAGCCCCAGCATTTT.

This clone was recorded a few times. This chain uses TRBV6-1 with TRBJ2-7, with 8 bases matching TRBD1. Germline-derived CDR1 and CDR2 are MNHNS and SASEGT. V shed 2 bases, J shed 9 bases, and the junction held 9 bases outside the gene matches. CDR3 length: 14 amino acids. The CDR3 reads CASSERARGQVQYF. The CDR3 DNA is TGTGCCAGCAGTGAACGGGCCAGGGGGCAAGTGCAGTACTTC.